The 2 T cell receptor beta chains given below trace back to one sample, sequenced in a study of blood T cell repertoires in COVID-19. Sequencing used immunoSEQ multiplex PCR; TCRdb keeps in-frame clones, though not all of them. The sample has 140,000 or so clones, approximately 85% seen once. Sequencing was done on a sample of peripheral blood. The receptors derive from a man over 45 with acute or convalescent COVID-19.

The chain joins TRBV19 to TRBJ1-4; 11 positions match TRBD1. The CDR3 sequence is 14 residues long. CDR1 is LNHDA and CDR2 is SQIVND in the germline V gene (reference sequence). The J segment lost 7 bases and the V segment lost 7 bases, leaving 5 bases of the junction unmatched. CDR3 sequence reads: CASKTGTGGEKLFF. As DNA, the CDR3 is TGTGCCAGTAAAACCGGGACAGGGGGTGAAAAACTGTTTTTT.

This clone was seen a single time. The rearrangement joins TRBV4-2 to TRBJ1-2; 10 bases match TRBD1. The CDR3 is made up of 16 amino acids. Germline loops: CDR1 LGHNA, CDR2 YNFKEQ. After removal of 3 bases from V and 0 bases from J, the junction contained 4 bases not matched to a gene. The CDR3 loop reads CASSQGGTGANYGYTF. CDR3 bases: TGTGCCAGCAGCCAGGGCGGGACAGGGGCTAACTATGGCTACACCTTC.